What follows are 14 T cell receptor beta chains derived from one specimen sequenced in a study of T cell responses to AZD1222 COVID-19 vaccine. The repertoire was sequenced with immunoSEQ multiplex PCR; TCRdb's copy has only in-frame clones and lacks some. The sample consists of 60,000 to 95,000 clones, roughly 87% of them appearing once. The sample was peripheral blood, taken 28 days after the second AZD1222 dose. Receptor source: an adult who received the AZD1222 COVID-19 vaccine.

CDR3 DNA sequence: TGCGCCAGCATCCTATTAAGCGGGATTAACTATGGCTACACCTTC. Translation: CASILLSGINYGYTF. The rearrangement uses TRBV5-1 and TRBJ1-2; no firm D call. The CDR3 length is 15 residues. Trimming stripped 6 bases from V and 1 base from J, with 16 bases between. CDR1 is SGHRS, CDR2 YFSETQ, per germline.

This rearrangement joins TRBV6-6 to TRBJ1-5, with unresolved D. Trimming removed 2 bases at V and 5 bases at J, with 10 bases between. The CDR3 runs to 14 residues. CDR1 is MNHNY and CDR2 is SVGAGI in the germline V gene (reference sequence). DNA of the CDR3: TGTGCCAGCAGTTACACCAGACTCGATCAGCCCCAGCATTTT. Its protein is CASSYTRLDQPQHF.

V and J are TRBV6-5 and TRBJ1-1, with D perhaps matching TRBD1 (5 bases). The V end lost 4 bases, the J end lost 3 bases, and 12 bases lay between the germline ends. Germline loops: CDR1 MNHEY, CDR2 SVGAGI. The CDR3 is made up of 14 amino acids. The CDR3 reads CASSSTGGDTEAFF. The CDR3 DNA reads as TGTGCCAGCAGTTCCACGGGGGGGGACACTGAAGCTTTCTTT.

This clone is a singleton in its sample. V usage is TRBV5-4 and J usage is TRBJ1-2; no clear D gene. The V gene lost 4 bases and the J gene lost 7 bases, with 14 bases spanning the gap. Germline loops: CDR1 SGHNT, CDR2 YYREEE (reference sequence). There are 13 residues in the CDR3. CDR3 DNA: TGTGCCAGCAGCCGAGGTACCCAAGGTGGCTACACCTTC. Its protein is CASSRGTQGGYTF.

Details on this clone: Its ends do not fully match the called genes, so a read error is possible. The rearrangement joins TRBV5-6 to TRBJ1-3, with 9 bases identical to TRBD1. The V gene's germline CDR1 is SGHDT and CDR2 YYEEEE. This CDR3 contains 15 residues. CDR3 nucleotides: TGTGCCAGCAGCCCCGGGACAGGGTCTGGGAACACCATATATTTT. Protein: CASSPGTGSGNTIYF.

The chain employs TRBV6-5 and TRBJ1-1; D is undetermined. V lost 4 bases to trimming and J lost 8 bases, with 17 bases between them. Germline CDR1 MNHEY, CDR2 SVGAGI. The CDR3 extends over 14 amino acids. In DNA form, the CDR3 reads TGTGCCAGCAGTTTGACCGACCCCTCGCTGGAAGCTTTCTTT. It is translated as CASSLTDPSLEAFF.

J is TRBJ1-1 and V is TRBV15; D not resolved. This CDR3 is built from 17 residues. Germline values: CDR1 LNHNV, CDR2 YYDKDF (reference sequence). V was cut by 2 bases and J by 4 bases, with 20 bases left in between. CDR3 sequence reads: CATSRPAVGGVSTEAFF. The CDR3 DNA sequence: TGTGCCACCAGCAGACCTGCCGTCGGAGGAGTAAGCACTGAAGCTTTCTTT.

This clone was seen only a few times. The chain joins TRBV5-4 to TRBJ2-5; no reliable D call. Trimming removed 4 bases at V and 2 bases at J, with 15 bases between. The CDR3 loop spans 15 amino acids. Germline V gives CDR1 SGHNT, CDR2 YYREEE (reference sequence). The CDR3, as DNA: TGTGCCAGCAGCCCCAAGACCGTCCGACAAGAGACCCAGTACTTC. This gives the protein CASSPKTVRQETQYF.

This clone was seen only a few times. The rearrangement links TRBV7-3 to TRBJ2-1, with 7 nucleotides matching TRBD1. The CDR3 spans 14 residues. CDR1 is SGHTA and CDR2 is FQGTGA in the germline V gene. V lost 4 bases and J lost 8; bases outside the gene matches: 8. The CDR3 sequence: CASSSRTGSDEQFF. CDR3 DNA: TGTGCCAGCAGCTCCCGGACAGGTAGCGATGAGCAGTTCTTC.

The rearrangement uses TRBV9 and TRBJ2-1; a possible D gene is TRBD1 (5 bases). The CDR3 loop spans 14 amino acids. Looked up from germline, CDR1 is SGDLS and CDR2 is YYNGEE. V was trimmed by 0 bases and J by 2 bases, leaving 6 bases between them. The CDR3 sequence: CASSVATAYNEQFF. The CDR3 region has the DNA TGTGCCAGCAGCGTAGCGACAGCCTACAATGAGCAGTTCTTC. Using reference TRBV9 and TRBJ2-1 for the parts outside the CDR3, the full variable domain is DSGVTQTPKHLITATGQRVTLRCSPRSGDLSVYWYQQSLDQGLQFLIQYYNGEERAKGNILERFSAQQFPDLHSELNLSSLELGDSALYFCASSVATAYNEQFFGPGTRLTVL.

This clone was detected once. At one of its ends the junction is not consistent with the germline gene, which may arise from a read error. The chain is built from TRBV5-1 and TRBJ1-2, with D tentatively TRBD1 (6 bases). This CDR3 has 13 amino acids. CDR1 and CDR2 (germline): SGHRS, YFSETQ. The CDR3 DNA reads as TGCGCCAGCAGCTCAATCGAAACAGGGATCTCGCTTTTC. As protein: CASSSIETGISLF.

The rearrangement uses TRBV15 and TRBJ1-2; 12 bases fit TRBD1. CDR1 is LNHNV, CDR2 YYDKDF, per germline (reference sequence). The V segment lost 4 bases and the J segment 4 bases; nucleotides outside the gene matches: 1. The CDR3 spans 14 residues. CDR3 bases: TGTGCCACCAGCACGGGACAGGGGGCCTATGGCTACACCTTC. It is translated as CATSTGQGAYGYTF. Full variable domain (missing parts from reference TRBV15 and TRBJ1-2): DAMVIQNPRYQVTQFGKPVTLSCSQTLNHNVMYWYQQKSSQAPKLLFHYYDKDFNNEADTPDNFQSRRPNTSFCFLDIRSPGLGDTAMYLCATSTGQGAYGYTFGSGTRLTVV.

This clone was found once. The chain links TRBV5-1 to TRBJ2-3, with TRBD2 as a possible D gene (6 bases). The CDR3 length is 16 residues. Germline V gives CDR1 SGHRS, CDR2 YFSETQ. Between the trimmed V and J ends, which lost 7 bases and 2 bases, there was a span of 20 bases. CDR3 coding DNA: TGCGCCAGCGCCACCCAGCCGGCGGGGTACACAGATACGCAGTATTTT. Translating gives CASATQPAGYTDTQYF.

J is TRBJ2-3 and V is TRBV10-1; TRBD1 matches 10 bases. The germline V gene encodes CDR1 WNHNN and CDR2 SYGVQD (reference sequence). V trimming: 6 bases; J trimming: 6 bases; junction bases outside the gene matches: 12. The CDR3 runs to 16 residues. The CDR3 spells CASSLTGTGVSDTQYF. The CDR3, as DNA: TGCGCCAGCAGCCTGACCGGGACAGGGGTGTCGGATACGCAGTATTTT.